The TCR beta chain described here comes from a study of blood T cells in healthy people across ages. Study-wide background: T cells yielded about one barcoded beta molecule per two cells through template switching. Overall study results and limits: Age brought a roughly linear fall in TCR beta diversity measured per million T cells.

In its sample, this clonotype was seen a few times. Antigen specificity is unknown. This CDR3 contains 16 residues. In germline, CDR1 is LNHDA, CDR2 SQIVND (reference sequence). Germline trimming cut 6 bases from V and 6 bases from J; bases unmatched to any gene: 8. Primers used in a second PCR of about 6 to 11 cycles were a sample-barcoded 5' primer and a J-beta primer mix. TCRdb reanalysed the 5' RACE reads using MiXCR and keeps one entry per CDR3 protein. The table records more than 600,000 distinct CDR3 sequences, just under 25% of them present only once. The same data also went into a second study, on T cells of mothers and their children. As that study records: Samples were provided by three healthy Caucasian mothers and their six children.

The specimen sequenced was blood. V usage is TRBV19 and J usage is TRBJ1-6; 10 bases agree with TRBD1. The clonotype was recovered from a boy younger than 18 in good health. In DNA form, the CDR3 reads TGTGCCAGTAGCAGTATCCGACAGGGGGCTAATTCACCCCTCCACTTT. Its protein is CASSSIRQGANSPLHF.